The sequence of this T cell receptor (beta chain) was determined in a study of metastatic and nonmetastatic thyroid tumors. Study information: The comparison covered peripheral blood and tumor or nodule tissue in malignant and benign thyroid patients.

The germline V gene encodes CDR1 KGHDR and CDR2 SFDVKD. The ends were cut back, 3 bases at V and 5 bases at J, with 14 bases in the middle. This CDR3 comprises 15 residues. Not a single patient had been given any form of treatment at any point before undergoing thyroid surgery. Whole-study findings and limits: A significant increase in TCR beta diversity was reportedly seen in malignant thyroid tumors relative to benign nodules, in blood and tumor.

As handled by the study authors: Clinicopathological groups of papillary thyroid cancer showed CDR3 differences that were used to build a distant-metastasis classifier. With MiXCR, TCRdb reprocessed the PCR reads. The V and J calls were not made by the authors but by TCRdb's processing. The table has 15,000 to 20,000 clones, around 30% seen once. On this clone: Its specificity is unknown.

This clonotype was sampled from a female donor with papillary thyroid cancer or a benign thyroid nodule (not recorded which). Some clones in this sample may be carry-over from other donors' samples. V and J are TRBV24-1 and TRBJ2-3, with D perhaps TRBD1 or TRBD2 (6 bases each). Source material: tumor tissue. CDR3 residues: CATSDGRGGRDTQYF. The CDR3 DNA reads TGTGCCACCAGTGATGGGCGAGGGGGGCGAGATACGCAGTATTTT.